This entry is about one T cell receptor beta chain. Its antigen is undetermined. The source of the sample is a study of siplizumab effects on memory and regulatory T cells. The data were produced by immunoSEQ multiplex PCR, yet TCRdb's version contains in-frame clones alone and is incomplete. The sample holds about 40,000 clones, 80% to 90% seen once. Between the trimmed V and J ends, which lost 4 bases and 3 bases, there was a span of 10 bases. This CDR3 region has 14 residues. CDR1 is SGHRS, CDR2 YFSETQ, per germline. Study-wide results and caveats: It seemed that naive T cells were more diverse than memory cells and were major contributors to the alloresponse.

The sample was naive CD4+ T cells sorted from blood. The receptor comes from a human donor in good health. The J gene is TRBJ2-2, the V gene TRBV5-1; no clear D gene. CDR3 protein: CASSPETHTGELFF. The CDR3 region has the DNA TGCGCCAGCAGCCCGGAGACCCACACCGGGGAGCTGTTTTTT.